A single T cell receptor beta chain is shown here with its context. The antigen it binds to is not known. Base-call qualities are not available, and no considerably larger clone is one nucleotide away. Patients with autoimmune disease history or receiving systemic immunosuppression were excluded from the trial. In every dose cohort, peripheral blood was drawn for TCR sequencing at baseline, cycle 4 day 1, and cycle 7 day 1. Samples were obtained from an open-label, multicenter, first-in-human phase I dose-escalation trial of ivuxolimab. The trial enrolled adults with locally advanced or metastatic head and neck squamous cell, hepatocellular, melanoma or renal cell carcinoma. Before TCR sequencing, CD4+ T cells and CD8+ T cells were sorted from peripheral blood as separate populations. From its cysteine to its phenylalanine, the CDR3 spans 13 amino acids. Only the CDR3 portion is preserved as DNA: 39 bases, with reading frame beginning at the first base. Trimming takes 3 bases from V and 4 bases from J, and the germline ends sit 10 bases apart. Taken from the germline V gene, the CDR1 and CDR2 loops are SGHVS and FQNEAQ.

These data come from a study of OX40 agonist ivuxolimab in advanced cancers. As for the study more broadly: Ivuxolimab was an agonistic, fully human IgG2 monoclonal antibody directed against OX40 (CD134), a costimulatory receptor. Partial responses were achieved by three dose-escalation patients, of whom one had hepatocellular carcinoma and two had cutaneous melanoma. Prior anti-PD-1, anti-PD-L1 or anti-CTLA-4 therapy was permitted, and checkpoint inhibitors had been received by under 50% of dose-escalation patients. The paper reports the monotherapy dose-escalation portion (N of about 47 patients) of the phase I ivuxolimab trial. Peripheral TCRbeta sequencing was intended to test whether TCR sequence diversity was altered and clonal T-cell expansion was caused by ivuxolimab. Intravenous ivuxolimab was administered to patients every 2 weeks at six dose levels: 0.01, 0.1, 0.3, 1.5, 3 and 10 mg/kg. A male proportion of approximately 83% and a mean age of approximately 62 years, ranging from about 23 to 79, were recorded for the dose-escalation cohort. Of the roughly 50 dose-escalation patients, hepatocellular carcinoma was present in about 20, melanoma in roughly 15, renal cell carcinoma in 9 and head and neck cancer in 9.

The study at large found these results: After ivuxolimab, expanded clones were on average more numerous among CD8+ T cells than among CD4+ T cells. Clonal expansion of both CD4+ and CD8+ blood T cells was observed from baseline to week 6 at doses 0.1 to 3.0 mg/kg. In the 0.1-3.0 mg/kg groups, partial responders were among the patients with the lowest normalized peripheral clonal expansion, particularly in CD8+ T cells. Low levels of normalized T-cell clonal expansion were also shown by some nonresponding patients. Which antigens the clonally expanded peripheral T cells were specific for was not determined.

To sequence the TCRbeta CDR3 region, genomic DNA was isolated from the sorted cells. TCRbeta CDR3 regions were sequenced using the immunoSEQ Assay. The immuneACCESS repertoire file appears here via TCRdb, limited to in-frame rearrangements. These files lack a portion of the clones; in checked studies, under half of the deficit traces to unresolved V genes, and the cause of the others is not known. The table for this sample lists 85,000 to 100,000 clones; around 90% of them were counted only once. 0.31% of the sample belongs to the ten largest clones. The rearranged chain carries TRBV7-8 and TRBJ2-7; D gene: possibly TRBD1, on 5 matching bases. The clonotype comes from an adult with an advanced solid tumor such as melanoma, head and neck, liver or kidney cancer. The material sequenced was CD4+ or CD8+ T cells sorted from blood, taken in a trial of the OX40 agonist ivuxolimab. This receptor has the CDR3 CASSLTVEYEQYF. The bases read TGTGCCAGCAGCTTGACAGTCGAGTACGAGCAGTACTTC. This CDR3, with the reference TRBV7-8 and TRBJ2-7 proteins standing in past its ends, gives the full variable domain GAGVSQSPRYKVAKRGQDVALRCDPISGHVSLFWYQQALGQGPEFLTYFQNEAQLDKSGLPSDRFFAERPEGSVSTLKIQRTQQEDSAVYLCASSLTVEYEQYFGPGTRLTVT.